This TCR beta chain was retrieved from a study of chemoradiotherapy in HPV16-positive cancers (dated by TCRdb to between 2021 and 2024). Study-level background: Using functional T-cell assays on cells from a couple of HPV16-positive patients, the researchers defined candidate HPV-specific T-cell clones and common TCR motifs. The study asked whether T-cell immunity to the HPV oncoproteins E6 and E7 changes during chemoradiotherapy and whether this immunity affects survival. The candidate HPV-specific TCRs and motifs were then tracked in TCR repertoires from 86 patients with HPV-related cancers. Study-wide findings and limitations: Expansion of candidate HPV-specific clones and E7-related TCR motifs was observed in the tumor microenvironment during treatment, whereas no such expansion was observed for non-HPV-specific T cells. Among HPV16-positive patients, expansion of HPV-responsive T cells during chemoradiotherapy was associated with better recurrence-free survival. The survival association was reported for HPV16-positive patients, and the functional definition of HPV-specific T cells was derived from only two HPV16-positive patients.

The CDR3 contains 16 residues, cysteine and phenylalanine counted. Only the CDR3 region is kept as DNA, spanning 48 bases read in frame from base 1. The germline V gene yields KGHSH for CDR1 and LQKENI for CDR2. V is shortened by 6 bases, J by 0 bases, and the region joining them spans 15 bases. Repertoires were sampled repeatedly over the course of chemoradiotherapy, so clonal expansion could be followed in the tumor microenvironment. The library was obtained by the immunoSEQ multiplex PCR assay. Held by TCRdb, this immuneACCESS table contains in-frame sequences only and omits some clones. Under half of the omission traces to an unresolved V gene where checked; the cause of the rest is unknown. Counted in this sample were several thousand clones; more than 65% of them appeared once. 6.3% of the sample rests with the top ten. As to this clone: The antigen it recognizes is unknown. Per-nucleotide qualities are absent, and no much larger clonotype sits a single base away.

The starting material was tumor tissue, obtained from a patient who underwent chemoradiotherapy. The V and J segments used are TRBV18 and TRBJ1-3; the D segment could be TRBD1, given 5 matching bases. This clonotype was obtained from a human donor with HPV-associated anogenital cancer. The CDR3 has the sequence CASSPSETASGNTIYF. The nucleotide sequence reads TGTGCCAGCTCTCCTTCTGAGACAGCCTCTGGAAACACCATATATTTT.